This entry concerns a single T cell receptor (beta chain). The data stem from a study of technical replicates of blood from a handful of donors. Sequencing was performed with immunoSEQ multiplex PCR; in TCRdb, only in-frame clones are kept and a portion is missing. The sample consists of approximately 41,000 clones, around 97% of them appearing once. The sequenced material came from T cells isolated from PBMCs. This TCR came from a human donor in good health.

This CDR3 reads CASSLSGLAGDEQYF. The DNA for the CDR3 is TGTGCCAGCAGTTTATCGGGCCTAGCGGGGGACGAGCAGTACTTC. V gene TRBV27 combines with J gene TRBJ2-7, with TRBD2 matching over 10 bases. From germline, CDR1 is MNHEY and CDR2 SMNVEV (reference sequence). This CDR3 is built from 15 residues. The V gene end was trimmed by 0 bases and the J gene end by 5 bases; junction bases not matched to a gene: 4.